These 21 T cell receptor beta chains were all obtained from the same sample, sequenced in a study of T cells in Graves' hyperthyroidism and ophthalmopathy. Template material for amplifying TCR beta CDR3 regions consisted of RNA transcripts. HTBI primers were used for first-round RT-PCR of the TCR CDR3. TCRdb reprocessed the multiplex PCR reads with MiXCR, giving one entry per CDR3 protein. This table holds under 400,000 distinct CDR3 sequences, approximately 14% found once. Sequencing was performed on blood. These receptors all come from a woman younger than 30 with Graves' hyperthyroidism that later progressed to Graves' ophthalmopathy.

Details on this clonotype: A much larger clone lies a single base off, so this may be a read error. V gene TRBV20-1 combines with J gene TRBJ1-5, with 10 positions matching TRBD1. In germline, CDR1 is DFQATT, CDR2 SNEGSKA (reference sequence). CDR3 length: 12 residues. This CDR3 is CSAGQGDQPPHF. Written as DNA, the CDR3 is TGCAGTGCCGGACAGGGGGATCAGCCCCCGCATTTT.

As regards this clonotype: Being one base from a much bigger clone, this may be a read error. The J gene is TRBJ1-2, the V gene TRBV11-2; D not certain. Germline CDR1 and CDR2: SGHAT and FQNNGV. The CDR3 is made up of 14 amino acids. Trimming cost V 1 base and J 5 bases, with 11 bases left between them. The CDR3 is CASSLGATPYGYTF. In nucleotides, the CDR3 is TGTGCCAGCAGCTTAGGAGCCACACCTTATGGCTACACCTTC.

This clonotype was counted a few times. V and J are TRBV6-1 and TRBJ2-1; 8 nucleotides align to TRBD1. CDR3 length equals 14 residues. Losses at the gene ends were 7 bases for V and 4 bases for J; bases not matched to a gene: 6. Germline values: CDR1 MNHNS, CDR2 SASEGT. The CDR3 sequence is CASTPGQGYNEQFF. For the CDR3, the DNA is TGTGCCAGCACCCCCGGACAGGGATACAATGAGCAGTTCTTC.

This clonotype showed up many times. V usage is TRBV10-3 and J usage is TRBJ1-2; no clear D gene. Trimming pared 4 bases from V and 7 bases from J, leaving 10 bases between. The CDR3 length is 12 residues. The germline CDR1 and CDR2 sequences are ENHRY and SYGVKD. As DNA, the CDR3 is TGTGCCATCAGTGGACTTGGTGGTGGCTACACCTTC. Protein: CAISGLGGGYTF.

A single count supports this clonotype. This may come from a read error, since a much larger clone is one base off. The CDR3 DNA reads as TGTGCCAGCAGCTCTGGCCATAGTTGGGACAATGAGCAGTTCTTC. Translating it yields CASSSGHSWDNEQFF. The chain joins TRBV9 to TRBJ2-1; D remains ambiguous. The V gene's germline CDR1 is SGDLS and CDR2 YYNGEE. Trimming removed 4 bases from V and 5 bases from J, with 16 bases in between. CDR3 length equals 15 residues.

This clonotype appeared a few times. The chain uses TRBV19 and TRBJ1-6; D remains unclear. The CDR3 extends over 14 amino acids. Germline CDR1 reads LNHDA; CDR2 reads SQIVND (reference sequence). V dropped 9 bases and J dropped 5 bases, with 14 bases sitting between them. The CDR3 loop is CASRPGRNNSPLHF. For the CDR3, the DNA is TGTGCCAGCCGTCCTGGCAGAAATAATTCACCCCTCCACTTT.

This clonotype was counted a few times. The chain has TRBV29-1 and TRBJ2-3; D is perhaps TRBD1 (6 bases). The CDR3 consists of 13 residues. V lost 7 bases to trimming and J lost 0 bases, with 11 bases between them. The V gene's germline CDR1 is SQVTM and CDR2 ANQGSEA. CDR3 amino acids: CSARTASTDTQYF. The CDR3 region has the DNA TGCAGCGCTCGGACAGCAAGCACAGATACGCAGTATTTT.

This clonotype occurred once. V and J are TRBV9 and TRBJ2-7, with 7 bases that match TRBD2. V shed 0 bases and J 1 base; nucleotides not matched to a gene: 7. This CDR3 comprises 16 residues. From germline, CDR1 is SGDLS and CDR2 YYNGEE. The CDR3 spells CASSVDGGGSSYEQYF. CDR3 nucleotides: TGTGCCAGCAGCGTAGACGGGGGAGGGTCATCCTACGAGCAGTACTTC.

Note on this clonotype: The germline gene is not matched at one end of the junction; a read error may be the cause. J is TRBJ1-4 and V is TRBV30, with D perhaps matching TRBD1 (6 bases). The CDR3 spans 12 residues. The germline V gene has CDR1 GTSNPN and CDR2 SVGIG (reference sequence). The CDR3 DNA sequence: TGTACCTGGAGAAGGGGGGTTGAAAAACTGTTTTTT. Protein product: CTWRRGVEKLFF. Based on the CDR3 plus reference TRBV30 and TRBJ1-4, the full variable domain is SQTIHQWPATLVQPVGSPLSLECTVEGTSNPNLYWYRQAAGRGLQLLFYSVGIGQISSEVPQNLSASRPQDRQFILSSKKLLLSDSGFYLCTWRRGVEKLFFGSGTQLSVL.

Comment on this clonotype: Since a much larger clone is just one base distant, this may be a read error. The chain employs TRBV28 and TRBJ2-7, with 7 bases fitting TRBD2. Germline V gene data show CDR1 as MDHEN and CDR2 as SYDVKM. The CDR3 spans 15 residues. The V and J ends lost 2 bases and 3 bases, in that order; junction bases with no gene match: 7. The DNA for the CDR3 is TGTGCCAGCAGTTTACGGGACTACAGCAACTACGAGCAGTACTTC. It is translated as CASSLRDYSNYEQYF. The full variable domain, with the rest looked up from reference TRBV28 and TRBJ2-7, is DVKVTQSSRYLVKRTGEKVFLECVQDMDHENMFWYRQDPGLGLRLIYFSYDVKMKEKGDIPEGYSVSREKKERFSLILESASTNQTSMYLCASSLRDYSNYEQYFGPGTRLTVT.

This clonotype was counted at least ten times. This chain connects TRBV20-1 to TRBJ2-7; 13 positions agree with TRBD2. The CDR3 sequence is 16 residues long. Germline V gene data show CDR1 as DFQATT and CDR2 as SNEGSKA (reference sequence). V was clipped by 0 bases and J by 4 bases; unmatched bases: 6. This chain's CDR3 is CSARETSGRALYEQYF. The CDR3, as DNA: TGCAGTGCTAGAGAAACTAGCGGGAGGGCCCTATACGAGCAGTACTTC.

This clonotype was seen ten or more times. The V gene is TRBV6-1, the J gene TRBJ1-6, with D tentatively TRBD1 (5 bases). Germline assignment: CDR1 MNHNS and CDR2 SASEGT. V lost 8 bases and J lost 9, with 14 bases in between. There are 13 residues in the CDR3. CDR3 amino acids: CASGPTGGSPLHF. Here the CDR3 DNA reads TGTGCCAGCGGACCGACTGGGGGTTCACCCCTCCACTTT.

The CDR3 spells CASSLRDRATDTIYF. DNA of the CDR3: TGCGCCAGCAGCCTCCGGGACAGGGCTACGGACACCATATATTTT. The chain carries TRBV5-1 and TRBJ1-3, with TRBD1 matching 9 bases. This CDR3 comprises 15 residues. Trimming at V came to 4 bases and at J to 8 bases, leaving 10 bases not matched to a gene. Germline-derived CDR1 and CDR2 are SGHRS and YFSETQ.

The rearrangement uses TRBV6-1 and TRBJ2-5, with a possible D match to TRBD1 (6 bases). Germline CDR1 is MNHNS and CDR2 is SASEGT. The CDR3 is 11 residues long. V lost 7 bases and J lost 7, with 10 bases in between. The CDR3 DNA follows: TGTGCCAGCACTGAGGGGGTGACCCAGTACTTC. It encodes CASTEGVTQYF.

This clonotype was observed at least ten times. The chain combines TRBV20-1 with TRBJ2-3, with 10 bases identical to TRBD2. With V trimmed by 2 bases and J by 4 bases, 21 bases remained unmatched. This CDR3 has 20 residues. Germline loops: CDR1 DFQATT, CDR2 SNEGSKA (reference sequence). CDR3 sequence (DNA): TGCAGTGCTAGAACTATCGGGCATATGTCCCCTAGCGGGAGTGCAGATACGCAGTATTTT. This sequence encodes CSARTIGHMSPSGSADTQYF.

The V call is TRBV10-3, the J call TRBJ2-7; D possibly corresponds to TRBD2 (9 bases). Germline V gene lookup returns CDR1 ENHRY and CDR2 SYGVKD. V was shortened by 5 bases and J by 2 bases, with 25 bases between the two germline ends. This CDR3 is built from 18 residues. This CDR3 is CAISFGQGRTSDTYEQYF. In DNA form, the CDR3 reads TGTGCCATCAGTTTCGGACAGGGCAGGACTAGCGATACCTACGAGCAGTACTTC.

This clonotype has ten or more counts. V is TRBV28 and J is TRBJ1-5, with D maybe TRBD1 (6 bases). Trimming pared 4 bases from V and 3 bases from J, leaving 16 bases between. The CDR3 totals 16 residues. Per the germline V gene, CDR1 is MDHEN and CDR2 is SYDVKM. In DNA, the CDR3 is TGTGCCAGCAGTTACGAATGGGGGCAGGTCAATCAGCCCCAGCATTTT. Its protein product is CASSYEWGQVNQPQHF.

CDR3 protein: CASSKTSGWVDYTDTQYF. The CDR3 nucleotides are TGTGCCAGCAGCAAGACTAGCGGGTGGGTCGATTACACAGATACGCAGTATTTT. V is TRBV5-4 and J is TRBJ2-3; TRBD2 aligns across 10 bases. With V trimmed by 4 bases and J by 2 bases, 13 bases remained unmatched. This CDR3 has 18 residues. The germline CDR1 and CDR2 sequences are SGHNT and YYREEE (reference sequence).

This clonotype has ten or more counts. This chain links TRBV10-2 with TRBJ2-7; a weak D match, TRBD2 (5 bases). V lost 6 bases, J lost 7 bases, and 13 bases lay in between. The CDR3 has 12 residues. Germline V CDR1 and CDR2: WSHSY, SAAADI. CDR3 in amino acids: CASSSGPGEQYF. The CDR3 bases are TGCGCCAGCAGCTCTGGACCGGGGGAGCAGTACTTC.

In this sample, this clonotype turned up many times. The V gene is TRBV6-1, the J gene TRBJ2-1; D not certain. CDR1 and CDR2 from the germline V gene are MNHNS and SASEGT. V was trimmed by 5 bases and J by 5 bases, leaving 13 bases between them. The CDR3 has 14 residues. The CDR3 DNA reads as TGTGCCAGCAGTTATGAACTGGGAAACAATGAGCAGTTCTTC. Amino acids: CASSYELGNNEQFF.

At least ten counts were recorded for this clonotype. J is TRBJ2-3 and V is TRBV28, with D possibly matching TRBD2 (6 bases). The CDR3 contains 18 residues. Germline V lookup: CDR1 MDHEN, CDR2 SYDVKM. The ends were cut back, 2 bases at V and 3 bases at J, with 21 bases in the middle. The CDR3 DNA is TGTGCCAGCAGTTTAAGCGGGCGGTGGGGACGGGCGACAGATACGCAGTATTTT. It is translated as CASSLSGRWGRATDTQYF.